The entry below describes one T cell receptor (beta chain). Assay: immunoSEQ multiplex PCR; the TCRdb copy retains only in-frame clones and omits some. The sample contains approximately 100,000 clones, approximately 90% of which appear only once. V was clipped by 4 bases and J by 3 bases, with 9 bases between them. In germline, CDR1 is SGHKS, CDR2 YYEKEE (reference sequence). The CDR3 is 13 amino acids. The record originates from a study of control samples from healthy donors and cancer patients. The sequencing sample was made of PBMCs. The rearrangement uses TRBV5-5 and TRBJ2-3; D is uncertain. This sequence originates from a man aged 55 to 69 with lung cancer. Written as DNA, the CDR3 is TGTGCCAGCAGCCCCCAGAGTACAGATACGCAGTATTTT. Protein product: CASSPQSTDTQYF.